A single sample gave rise to the 5 T cell receptor beta chains below, sequenced in a study of control samples from healthy donors and cancer patients (dated by TCRdb to about 2020). The receptor library was made with the immunoSEQ multiplex PCR assay. TCRdb holds this immuneACCESS table with in-frame rearrangements only. Some clones are missing; in checked studies, unresolved V genes explain under half, and the rest has no known cause. The sample yields over 200,000 clones; more than 65% were counted once. Roughly 14% of the sample is taken by the ten largest. The specimen sequenced was PBMCs. The source of these receptors is a woman aged 55-69 years with lung cancer.

This sequence joins TRBV19 and TRBJ1-4; 8 positions match TRBD1. This CDR3 has 17 residues. CDR1 LNHDA and CDR2 SQIVND come from the germline V gene (reference sequence). V lost 4 bases and J lost 0; bases outside the gene matches: 7. The CDR3 sequence: CASSKDRVRTTNEKLFF. The CDR3 nucleotides are TGTGCCAGTAGTAAGGACAGGGTGAGGACAACTAATGAAAAACTGTTTTTT.

The gene calls are TRBV28 and TRBJ2-7; perhaps D is TRBD1 or TRBD2 (5 bases each). This CDR3 is 11 amino acids long. Trimming removed 11 bases at V and 6 bases at J, with 14 bases between. Germline V lookup: CDR1 MDHEN, CDR2 SYDVKM. The CDR3 DNA reads TGTGCCGGGGGTGCTTGGCTCGAGCAGTACTTC. Protein product: CAGGAWLEQYF.

This clone has just one count. This sequence joins TRBV2 and TRBJ2-6, with D possibly TRBD1 on 6 matching bases. CDR3 length: 16 residues. The V end was cut by 4 bases, the J end by 0 bases, with 10 bases between. Germline V gives CDR1 SNHLY, CDR2 FYNNEI. This CDR3 reads CASSVQGFSGANVLTF. In DNA, the CDR3 is TGTGCCAGCAGTGTACAGGGATTCTCTGGGGCCAACGTCCTGACTTTC.

This chain connects TRBV24-1 to TRBJ2-3, with 14 positions matching TRBD2. Germline V lookup: CDR1 KGHDR, CDR2 SFDVKD. CDR3 length: 14 amino acids. V shed 7 bases, J shed 10 bases, and the junction held 6 bases outside the gene matches. CDR3 residues: CATSGTSGGYAQYF. For the CDR3, the DNA is TGTGCCACCAGCGGGACTAGCGGGGGATATGCGCAGTATTTT.

The chain couples TRBV4-1 to TRBJ2-1; 9 positions match TRBD1. The CDR3 is 16 residues long. The V gene's germline CDR1 is MGHRA and CDR2 YSYEKL. The junction had 13 bases not matched to a gene; V was cut back by 6 bases and J by 7 bases. The CDR3 DNA reads TGCGCCAGCAGTCAACTTTCCGGGACAGGGAGTAATGAGCAGTTCTTC. This translates into CASSQLSGTGSNEQFF.